One and the same sample provided the 20 T cell receptor beta chains below, sequenced in a study of siplizumab effects on memory and regulatory T cells. Clones were sequenced by immunoSEQ multiplex PCR, and TCRdb holds only the in-frame ones, with some missing. The sample has more than 85,000 clones; about 91% are singletons. What was sequenced was CD4+ T cells sorted from blood. The receptors originated from a human donor in good health. Some clones in this sample may be carry-over from other donors' samples.

The chain has TRBV27 and TRBJ2-3; D is possibly TRBD1 (7 bases). Trimming shortened V by 4 bases and J by 1 base, and 12 bases separated the two germline ends. Germline CDR1 is MNHEY and CDR2 is SMNVEV (reference sequence). The length of the CDR3 is 15 residues. The chain's CDR3 is CASSSRGAGTDTQYF. The CDR3 DNA reads as TGTGCCAGCAGTTCCAGGGGGGCGGGCACAGATACGCAGTATTTT.

The J gene is TRBJ2-2, the V gene TRBV7-8; a possible D gene is TRBD1 (6 bases). Germline CDR1 and CDR2: SGHVS and FQNEAQ. V lost 6 bases and J 8 bases, leaving 19 bases between the germline ends. CDR3 length equals 15 residues. This CDR3 is CASSLRQARLGELFF. CDR3 DNA: TGTGCCAGCAGTCTTCGACAGGCCCGGCTGGGGGAGCTGTTTTTT.

The V call is TRBV27, the J call TRBJ2-3; TRBD1 is a possible D gene (5 bases). V lost 2 bases to trimming and J lost 0 bases, with 9 bases between them. The CDR3 runs to 15 residues. CDR1 is MNHEY, CDR2 SMNVEV, per germline (reference sequence). The CDR3 protein is CASSLRQQSTDTQYF. The DNA for the CDR3 is TGTGCCAGCAGTTTAAGACAGCAAAGCACAGATACGCAGTATTTT.

The chain recombines TRBV28 with TRBJ2-3; D possibly corresponds to TRBD2 (5 bases). The V end was cut by 8 bases, the J end by 0 bases, with 9 bases between. There are 13 residues in the CDR3. CDR1 is MDHEN and CDR2 is SYDVKM in the germline V gene. The chain's CDR3 is CASGGPSTDTQYF. The CDR3 nucleotides are TGTGCCAGCGGAGGTCCTAGCACAGATACGCAGTATTTT.

In its sample, this clone was seen once. The CDR3 sequence is CASSIFIGLQETQYF. The CDR3 DNA follows: TGTGCCAGTAGTATTTTCATCGGACTACAAGAGACCCAGTACTTC. The chain joins TRBV19 to TRBJ2-5; a weak D match, TRBD2 (6 bases). V was trimmed by 3 bases and J by 2 bases, leaving 13 bases between them. There are 15 residues in the CDR3. Germline values: CDR1 LNHDA, CDR2 SQIVND (reference sequence).

This chain connects TRBV7-3 to TRBJ2-3; maybe TRBD1 (5 bases). There are 15 residues in the CDR3. V dropped 1 base and J dropped 4 bases, with 12 bases sitting between them. Germline V gene lookup returns CDR1 SGHTA and CDR2 FQGTGA. The CDR3 spells CASSLNRAGSDTQYF. The CDR3 nucleotides are TGTGCCAGCAGCTTAAATCGGGCAGGGTCAGATACGCAGTATTTT.

The sample holds one count of this clone. This chain uses TRBV28 with TRBJ1-1; D call uncertain. Between the trimmed V and J ends, which lost 1 base and 3 bases, there was a span of 9 bases. Germline-derived CDR1 and CDR2 are MDHEN and SYDVKM. This CDR3 has 14 residues. CDR3: CASSLLQSDTEAFF. DNA of the CDR3: TGTGCCAGCAGTTTATTACAGTCGGACACTGAAGCTTTCTTT.

The chain combines TRBV19 with TRBJ2-5; TRBD2 matches 13 bases. CDR3 length: 17 amino acids. V trimming: 4 bases; J trimming: 5 bases; junction bases outside the gene matches: 10. Germline values: CDR1 LNHDA, CDR2 SQIVND (reference sequence). CDR3 region: CASSRTSGSLGLETQYF. In nucleotides, the CDR3 is TGTGCCAGTAGTAGGACTAGCGGGAGCCTTGGGCTGGAGACCCAGTACTTC.

The chain uses TRBV7-2 and TRBJ1-5, with 8 positions matching TRBD1. CDR3 length: 15 residues. V dropped 3 bases and J dropped 3; count of bases not matched to a gene: 4. The germline gives CDR1 SGHTA, CDR2 FQGNSA. CDR3 residues: CASSFRDRPNQPQHF. DNA of the CDR3: TGTGCCAGCAGCTTTAGGGACAGGCCCAATCAGCCCCAGCATTTT.

The chain combines TRBV15 with TRBJ2-1; the D is unclear. V lost 0 bases to trimming and J lost 10 bases, with 13 bases between them. This CDR3 region has 14 residues. The germline gives CDR1 LNHNV, CDR2 YYDKDF (reference sequence). CDR3 sequence reads: CATSRDPGSREQFF. CDR3 DNA: TGTGCCACCAGCAGAGATCCTGGCTCTCGGGAGCAGTTCTTC. Full variable domain (remainder filled in from reference TRBV15 and TRBJ2-1): DAMVIQNPRYQVTQFGKPVTLSCSQTLNHNVMYWYQQKSSQAPKLLFHYYDKDFNNEADTPDNFQSRRPNTSFCFLDIRSPGLGDTAMYLCATSRDPGSREQFFGPGTRLTVL.

The gene calls are TRBV19 and TRBJ1-5; unclear D gene. V was cut by 4 bases and J by 7 bases, with 11 bases left in between. Germline V lookup: CDR1 LNHDA, CDR2 SQIVND (reference sequence). This CDR3 has 13 residues. CDR3 in amino acids: CASSRETVQPQHF. CDR3 sequence (DNA): TGTGCCAGTAGTAGGGAGACGGTCCAGCCCCAGCATTTT.

CDR3 region: CASRWDRVYEQYF. The CDR3 DNA sequence: TGTGCCAGCAGGTGGGACCGAGTCTACGAGCAGTACTTC. The chain combines TRBV27 with TRBJ2-7; D may correspond to TRBD1 or TRBD2 (5 bases each). This CDR3 comprises 13 residues. V was pared by 6 bases and J by 3 bases, with 12 bases between. Germline lookup yields CDR1 MNHEY and CDR2 SMNVEV (reference sequence).

This clone was seen once. This rearrangement joins TRBV6-1 to TRBJ1-4; D call uncertain. The germline V and J ends were trimmed by 7 bases and 8 bases, with 17 bases remaining between them. The CDR3 totals 14 residues. Germline CDR1 reads MNHNS; CDR2 reads SASEGT. The DNA for the CDR3 is TGTGCCAGCAACGACCCGGGAGCGGAAGAAAAACTGTTTTTT. Protein product: CASNDPGAEEKLFF.

This clone was found a few times. The chain couples TRBV2 to TRBJ2-7, with D unresolved. Germline CDR1 and CDR2: SNHLY and FYNNEI. V was shortened by 5 bases and J by 7 bases, with 9 bases between the two germline ends. CDR3 size: 11 residues. CDR3 amino acids: CASSFDGEQYF. The DNA for the CDR3 is TGTGCCAGCAGTTTCGATGGGGAGCAGTACTTC.

The V gene is TRBV5-8, the J gene TRBJ2-7; D not resolved. CDR1 and CDR2 (germline): SGHTS, YDEGEE. This CDR3 has 12 residues. V was pared by 9 bases and J by 4 bases, with 14 bases between. The CDR3 nucleotides are TGTGCCACCAACACAGTATTATACGAGCAGTACTTC. It specifies CATNTVLYEQYF.

The chain joins TRBV7-2 to TRBJ1-1; possible D gene TRBD1, 6 bases. Germline lookup yields CDR1 SGHTA and CDR2 FQGNSA. This CDR3 has 13 amino acids. Trimming stripped 5 bases from V and 6 bases from J, with 13 bases between. CDR3 coding DNA: TGTGCCAGCAGCATTTTTTCAGGGGCTGAAGCTTTCTTT. Its translation: CASSIFSGAEAFF.

This clone is medium-sized (0.01 to 0.1%) by share. The chain recombines TRBV6-5 with TRBJ2-7; D perhaps matches TRBD1 (5 bases). Germline values: CDR1 MNHEY, CDR2 SVGAGI. The CDR3 spans 15 residues. V was trimmed by 2 bases and J by 9 bases, leaving 20 bases between them. The CDR3 reads CASSYGRQLPNGQYF. CDR3 in DNA: TGTGCCAGCAGTTACGGTCGACAGCTGCCAAATGGGCAGTACTTC.

V and J are TRBV6-6 and TRBJ1-5; a weak D match, TRBD1 (5 bases). The germline V and J ends were trimmed by 6 bases and 4 bases, with 16 bases remaining between them. Germline V gene lookup returns CDR1 MNHNY and CDR2 SVGAGI (reference sequence). The CDR3 contains 15 residues. The CDR3 sequence is CASRPRTGGNQPQHF. CDR3 nucleotide sequence: TGTGCCAGCAGACCCCGTACAGGTGGGAATCAGCCCCAGCATTTT.

The genes are TRBV21-1 and TRBJ1-2; the D segment call TRBD1 is taken from the table without a DNA check. TRBV21-1 is recorded as a pseudogene. The CDR3 is 14 residues long. CDR3 sequence (DNA): TGTGCCAGCAGGAGAAGGACAGTGTTCTATGGCTACACCTTC. Translating it yields CASRRRTVFYGYTF.

The chain is built from TRBV9 and TRBJ2-3; 7 bases match TRBD2. This CDR3 comprises 16 residues. From germline, CDR1 is SGDLS and CDR2 YYNGEE. V was pared by 0 bases and J by 0 bases, with 4 bases of the junction left unmatched. CDR3 amino acids: CASSVGLATSTDTQYF. DNA for the CDR3: TGTGCCAGCAGCGTAGGACTAGCCACTAGCACAGATACGCAGTATTTT.